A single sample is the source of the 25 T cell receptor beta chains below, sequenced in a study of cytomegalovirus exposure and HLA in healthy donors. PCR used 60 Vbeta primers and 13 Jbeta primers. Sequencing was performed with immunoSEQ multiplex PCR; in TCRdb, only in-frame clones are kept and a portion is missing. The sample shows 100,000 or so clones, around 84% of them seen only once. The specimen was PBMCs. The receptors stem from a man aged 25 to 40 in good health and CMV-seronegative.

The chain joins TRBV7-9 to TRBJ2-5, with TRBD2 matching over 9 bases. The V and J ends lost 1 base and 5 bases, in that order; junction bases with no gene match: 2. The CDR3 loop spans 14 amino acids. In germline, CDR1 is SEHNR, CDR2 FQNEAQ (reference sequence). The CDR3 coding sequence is TGTGCCAGCAGCTTAGTCGGACTAGCGGAGACCCAGTACTTC. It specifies CASSLVGLAETQYF.

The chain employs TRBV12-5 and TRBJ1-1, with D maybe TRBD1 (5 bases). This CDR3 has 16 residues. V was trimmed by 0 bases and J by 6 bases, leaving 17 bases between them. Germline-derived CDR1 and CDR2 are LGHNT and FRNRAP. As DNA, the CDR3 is TGTGCTAGTGGTTTGGTACCCGCAGGGCAGAGTTCTGAAGCTTTCTTT. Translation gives CASGLVPAGQSSEAFF.

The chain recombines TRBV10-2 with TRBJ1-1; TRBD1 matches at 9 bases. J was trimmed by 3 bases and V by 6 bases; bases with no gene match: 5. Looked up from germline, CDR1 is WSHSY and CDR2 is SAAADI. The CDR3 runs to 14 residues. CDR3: CASRGQGWDTEAFF. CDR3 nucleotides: TGCGCCAGCAGGGGACAGGGCTGGGACACTGAAGCTTTCTTT.

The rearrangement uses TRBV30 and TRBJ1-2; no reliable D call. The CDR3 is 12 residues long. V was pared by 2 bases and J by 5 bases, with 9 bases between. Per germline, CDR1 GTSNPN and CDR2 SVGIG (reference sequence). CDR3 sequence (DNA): TGTGCCTGGAGTTCTGGGAGTTATGGCTACACCTTC. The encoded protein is CAWSSGSYGYTF.

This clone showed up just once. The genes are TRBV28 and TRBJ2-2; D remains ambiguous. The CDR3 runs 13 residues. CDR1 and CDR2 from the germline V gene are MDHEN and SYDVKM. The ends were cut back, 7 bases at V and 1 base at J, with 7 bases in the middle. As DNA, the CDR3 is TGTGCCAGCAACTCGTGGAACACCGGGGAGCTGTTTTTT. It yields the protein CASNSWNTGELFF.

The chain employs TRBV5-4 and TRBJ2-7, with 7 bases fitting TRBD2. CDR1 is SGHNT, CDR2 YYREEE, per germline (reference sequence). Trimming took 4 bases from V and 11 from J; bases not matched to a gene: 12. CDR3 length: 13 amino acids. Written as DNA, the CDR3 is TGTGCCAGCAGCCATCAGCGAACGAGCGGGGAGTACTTC. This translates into CASSHQRTSGEYF.

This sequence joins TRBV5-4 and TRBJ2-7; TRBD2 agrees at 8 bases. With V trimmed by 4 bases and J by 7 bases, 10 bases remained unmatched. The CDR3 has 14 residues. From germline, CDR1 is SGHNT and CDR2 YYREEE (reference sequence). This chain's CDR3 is CASSHMGGGSEQYF. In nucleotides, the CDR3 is TGTGCCAGCAGCCACATGGGCGGGGGGTCTGAGCAGTACTTC.

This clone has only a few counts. The CDR3 protein is CASSPAPSGGYEQYF. The CDR3 DNA follows: TGTGCCAGCAGTCCCGCCCCCTCGGGAGGATACGAGCAGTACTTC. This chain uses TRBV6-5 with TRBJ2-5, with TRBD2 matching over 7 bases. The DNA end favors TRBJ2-7, so the J call may be wrong. This CDR3 region has 15 residues. Germline V gene sequence: CDR1 MNHEY, CDR2 SVGAGI.

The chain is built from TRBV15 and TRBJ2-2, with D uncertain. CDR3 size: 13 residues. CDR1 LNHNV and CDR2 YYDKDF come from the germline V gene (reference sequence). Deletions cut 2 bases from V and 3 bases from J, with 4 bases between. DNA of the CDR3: TGTGCCACCAGCAGACGGGACACCGGGGAGCTGTTTTTT. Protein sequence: CATSRRDTGELFF.

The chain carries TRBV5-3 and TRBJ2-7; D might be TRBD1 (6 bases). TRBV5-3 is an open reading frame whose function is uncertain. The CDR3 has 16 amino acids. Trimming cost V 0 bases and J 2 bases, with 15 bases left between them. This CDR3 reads CARSLARAGAPYEQYF. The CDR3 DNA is TGTGCCAGAAGCTTGGCGCGGGCAGGGGCTCCCTACGAGCAGTACTTC.

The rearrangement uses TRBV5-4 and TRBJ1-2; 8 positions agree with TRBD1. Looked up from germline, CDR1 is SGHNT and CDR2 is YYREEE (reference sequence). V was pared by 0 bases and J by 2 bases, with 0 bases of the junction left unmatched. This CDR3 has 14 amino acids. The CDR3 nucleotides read TGTGCCAGCAGCTTGGGACAGGGGAACTATGGCTACACCTTC. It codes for CASSLGQGNYGYTF.

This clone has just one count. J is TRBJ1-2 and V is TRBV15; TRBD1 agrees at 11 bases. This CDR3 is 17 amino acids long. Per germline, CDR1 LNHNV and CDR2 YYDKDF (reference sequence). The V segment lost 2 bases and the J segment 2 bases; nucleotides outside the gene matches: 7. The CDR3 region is CATSRRPGQGGNYGYTF. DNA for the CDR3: TGTGCCACCAGCAGACGCCCGGGACAGGGGGGGAACTATGGCTACACCTTC.

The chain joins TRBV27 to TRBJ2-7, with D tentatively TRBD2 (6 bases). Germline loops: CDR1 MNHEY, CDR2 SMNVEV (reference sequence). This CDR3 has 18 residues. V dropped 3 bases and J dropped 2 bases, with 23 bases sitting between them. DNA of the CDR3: TGTGCCAGCAGTTTTCTCGGGGGAACTTCCAAAAGCGCCTACGAGCAGTACTTC. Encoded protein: CASSFLGGTSKSAYEQYF.

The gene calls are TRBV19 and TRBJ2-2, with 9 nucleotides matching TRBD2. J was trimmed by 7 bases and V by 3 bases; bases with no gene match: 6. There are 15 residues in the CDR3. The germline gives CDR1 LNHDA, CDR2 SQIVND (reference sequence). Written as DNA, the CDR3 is TGTGCCAGTAGTATCCAGCGGGGGGCGGGCGGGGAGCTGTTTTTT. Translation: CASSIQRGAGGELFF.

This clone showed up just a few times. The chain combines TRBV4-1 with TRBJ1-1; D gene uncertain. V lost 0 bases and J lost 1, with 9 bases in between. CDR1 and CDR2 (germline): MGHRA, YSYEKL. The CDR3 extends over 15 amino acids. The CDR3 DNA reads TGCGCCAGCAGCCAAGAGGTACACACGAACACTGAAGCTTTCTTT. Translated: CASSQEVHTNTEAFF.

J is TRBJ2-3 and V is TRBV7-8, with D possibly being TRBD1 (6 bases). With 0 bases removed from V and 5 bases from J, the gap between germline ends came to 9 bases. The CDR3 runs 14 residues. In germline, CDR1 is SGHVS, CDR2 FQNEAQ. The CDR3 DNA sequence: TGTGCCAGCAGCTTAGCGCAGGGGATAGATACGCAGTATTTT. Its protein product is CASSLAQGIDTQYF.

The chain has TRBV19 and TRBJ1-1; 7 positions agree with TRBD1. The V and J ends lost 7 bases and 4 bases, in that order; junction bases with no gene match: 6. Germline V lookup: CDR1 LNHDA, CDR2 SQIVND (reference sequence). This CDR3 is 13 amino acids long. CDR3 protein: CASNAGGITEAFF. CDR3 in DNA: TGTGCCAGTAACGCAGGGGGTATCACTGAAGCTTTCTTT.

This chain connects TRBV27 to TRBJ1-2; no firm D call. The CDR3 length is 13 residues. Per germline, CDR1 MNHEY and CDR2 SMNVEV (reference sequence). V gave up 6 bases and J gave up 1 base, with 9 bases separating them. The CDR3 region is CASSLTINYGYTF. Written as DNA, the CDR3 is TGTGCCAGCAGCTTGACAATTAACTATGGCTACACCTTC.

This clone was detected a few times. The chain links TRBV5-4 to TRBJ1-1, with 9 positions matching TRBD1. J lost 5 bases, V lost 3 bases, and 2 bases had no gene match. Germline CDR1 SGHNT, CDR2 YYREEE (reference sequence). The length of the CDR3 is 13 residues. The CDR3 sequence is CASSSDRGTEAFF. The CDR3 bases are TGTGCCAGCAGCTCCGACAGGGGGACTGAAGCTTTCTTT. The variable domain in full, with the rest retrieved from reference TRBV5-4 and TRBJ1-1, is ETGVTQSPTHLIKTRGQQVTLRCSSQSGHNTVSWYQQALGQGPQFIFQYYREEENGRGNFPPRFSGLQFPNYSSELNVNALELDDSALYLCASSSDRGTEAFFGQGTRLTVV.

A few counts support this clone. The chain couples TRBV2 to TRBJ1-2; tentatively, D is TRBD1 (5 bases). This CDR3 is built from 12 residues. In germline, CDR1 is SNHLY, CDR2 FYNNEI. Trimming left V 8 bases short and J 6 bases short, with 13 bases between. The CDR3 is CASSTGTHGYTF. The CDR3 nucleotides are TGTGCCAGCTCAACAGGTACACATGGCTACACCTTC.

CDR3 DNA: TGTGCCAGCAGCCAAGTTCAAGGGACAGGGTACGAGCAGTACTTC. Its translation is CASSQVQGTGYEQYF. The chain links TRBV14 to TRBJ2-7; TRBD1 agrees at 9 bases. CDR3 length: 15 residues. V shed 1 base and J 4 bases; nucleotides not matched to a gene: 5. In germline, CDR1 is SGHDN, CDR2 FVKESK.

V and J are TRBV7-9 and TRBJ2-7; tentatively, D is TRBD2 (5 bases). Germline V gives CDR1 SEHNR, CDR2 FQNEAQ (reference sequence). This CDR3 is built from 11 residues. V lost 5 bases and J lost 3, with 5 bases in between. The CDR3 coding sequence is TGTGCCAGCAGCCGGGACTACGAGCAGTACTTC. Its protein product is CASSRDYEQYF.

The chain's CDR3 is CASSLQDGLAGTEQFF. The CDR3 bases are TGTGCCAGCAGCTTACAGGATGGACTAGCGGGAACCGAGCAGTTCTTC. The V gene is TRBV7-2, the J gene TRBJ2-1; 12 nucleotides agree with TRBD2. The CDR3 is made up of 16 amino acids. V shed 2 bases and J 10 bases; nucleotides not matched to a gene: 9. Germline CDR1 and CDR2: SGHTA and FQGNSA.

The CDR3 bases are TGTGCCAGCAGCTGGGGACAGGGGTACTATGGCTACACCTTC. It yields the protein CASSWGQGYYGYTF. The rearrangement uses TRBV5-6 and TRBJ1-2; 10 bases agree with TRBD1. Per the germline V gene, CDR1 is SGHDT and CDR2 is YYEEEE. V lost 3 bases to trimming and J lost 3 bases; unmatched junction nucleotides: 2. The CDR3 sequence is 14 residues long.

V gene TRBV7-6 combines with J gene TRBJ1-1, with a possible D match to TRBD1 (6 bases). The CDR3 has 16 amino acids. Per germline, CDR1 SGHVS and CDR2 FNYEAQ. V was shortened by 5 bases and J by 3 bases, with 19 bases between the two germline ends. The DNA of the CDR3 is TGTGCCAGCAGCCAAGGGAGGGGGGGACAATACACTGAAGCTTTCTTT. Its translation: CASSQGRGGQYTEAFF.